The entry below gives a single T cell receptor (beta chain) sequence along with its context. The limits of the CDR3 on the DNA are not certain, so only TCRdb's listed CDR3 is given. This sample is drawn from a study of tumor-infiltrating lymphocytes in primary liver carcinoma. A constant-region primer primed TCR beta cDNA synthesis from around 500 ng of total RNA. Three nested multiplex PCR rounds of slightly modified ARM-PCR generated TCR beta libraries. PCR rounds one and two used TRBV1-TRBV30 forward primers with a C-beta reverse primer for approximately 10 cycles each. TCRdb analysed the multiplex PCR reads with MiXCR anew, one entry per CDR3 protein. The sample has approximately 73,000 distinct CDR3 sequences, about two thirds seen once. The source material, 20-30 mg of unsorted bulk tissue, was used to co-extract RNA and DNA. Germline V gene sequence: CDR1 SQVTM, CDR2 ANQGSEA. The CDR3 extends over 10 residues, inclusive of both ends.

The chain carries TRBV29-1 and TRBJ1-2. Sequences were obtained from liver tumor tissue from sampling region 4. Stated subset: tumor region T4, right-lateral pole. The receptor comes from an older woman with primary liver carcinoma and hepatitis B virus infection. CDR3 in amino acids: CSIADYGCTF.